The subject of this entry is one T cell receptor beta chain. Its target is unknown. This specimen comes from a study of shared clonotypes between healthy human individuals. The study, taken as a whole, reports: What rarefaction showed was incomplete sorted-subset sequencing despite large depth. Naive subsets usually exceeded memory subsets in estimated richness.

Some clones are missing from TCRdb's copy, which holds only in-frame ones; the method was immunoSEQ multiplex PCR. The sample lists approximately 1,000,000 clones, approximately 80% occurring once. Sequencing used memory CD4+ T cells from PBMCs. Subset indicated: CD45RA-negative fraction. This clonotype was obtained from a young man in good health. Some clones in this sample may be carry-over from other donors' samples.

The CDR3 nucleotides are TGTGCCTGGAGTGTCACAGCCGCAGATACGCAGTATTTT. Protein: CAWSVTAADTQYF. The chain couples TRBV30 to TRBJ2-3; D is undetermined. The V gene's germline CDR1 is GTSNPN and CDR2 SVGIG (reference sequence). The CDR3 extends over 13 amino acids. Deletions cut 0 bases from V and 4 bases from J, with 8 bases between.